Listed below are T cell receptor beta chains from one sample, sequenced in a study of cytomegalovirus exposure and HLA in healthy donors. TCRdb's table, derived via immunoSEQ multiplex PCR, lists solely in-frame clones and lacks some. In the table there are some 69,000 clones, just over 95% of which are singletons. The material sequenced was PBMCs. These receptors were collected from a woman under 30 in good health and CMV-seropositive. Each CDR3 is given with its conserved first and last residue. Each record gives: CDR3 length, D gene, J gene, clone size, V gene, CDR3 DNA, CDR3 protein. D genes are given only for firm matches. Only some rows state a clone size, as once, few, many or a class for expanded clones.

>16|TRBD1|TRBJ2-2|.|TRBV2
TGTGCCAGCAGAAAAACAGGGGCACCGAACACCGGGGAGCTGTTTTTT
CASRKTGAPNTGELFF
>15|.|TRBJ2-7|.|TRBV9
TGTGCCAGCAGCGTAGGGGACACACCGCCCTACGAGCAGTACTTC
CASSVGDTPPYEQYF
>14|TRBD2|TRBJ2-7|.|TRBV11-2
TGTGCCAGCAGCTTGGGCGGGAGCTCCTACGAGCAGTACTTC
CASSLGGSSYEQYF
>15|.|TRBJ2-5|.|TRBV7-2
TGTGCCAGCAGCTTAGGGGGCACAGGGTCGGAGACCCAGTACTTC
CASSLGGTGSETQYF
>13|.|TRBJ2-1|.|TRBV4-3
TGCGCCAGCAGCCCGGCGGGATTCAATGAGCAGTTCTTC
CASSPAGFNEQFF
>16|TRBD1|TRBJ1-2|.|TRBV27
TGTGCCAGCAGCTTTAAGGACAGGGGGTATTTCGATGGCTACACCTTC
CASSFKDRGYFDGYTF
>15|.|TRBJ2-7|.|TRBV11-2
TGTGCCAGCCGCCGGTTGGGCACACGATCCTACGAGCAGTACTTC
CASRRLGTRSYEQYF
>15|TRBD1|TRBJ1-4|.|TRBV4-3
TGCGCCAGCAGCCAAGGGACAGGGGAAAATGAAAAACTGTTTTTT
CASSQGTGENEKLFF
>19|TRBD2|TRBJ2-7|.|TRBV7-9
TGTGCCAGCAGCCTATTTTCACTAGCGGGAGAGAGGAGCTCCTACGAGCAGTACTTC
CASSLFSLAGERSSYEQYF
>14|.|TRBJ1-1|.|TRBV7-2
TGTGCCAGCAGCCCCAGGGAATACGTCACTGAAGCTTTCTTT
CASSPREYVTEAFF
>14|TRBD2|TRBJ2-1|.|TRBV27
TGTGCCAGCAGTTTAAGGTGGGAGGGTTCGGTTCGGTTCTTC
CASSLRWEGSVRFF
>18|TRBD2|TRBJ2-2|.|TRBV4-2
TGTGCCAGCAGCCCTCTCGGGACTAGCGGGAGTATCACCGGGGAGCTGTTTTTT
CASSPLGTSGSITGELFF
>16|TRBD2|TRBJ2-3|.|TRBV10-2
TGCGCCAGCAGTGAGGGACTAGCGGGAGCGGGAGATACGCAGTATTTT
CASSEGLAGAGDTQYF
>13|.|TRBJ2-2|.|TRBV5-6
TGTGCCAGCAGCACAGGGTGGACCGGGGAGCTGTTTTTT
CASSTGWTGELFF
>15|TRBD2|TRBJ2-1|.|TRBV4-2
TGTGCCAGCAGCCGTATGGGGGGGGGAGACAATGAGCAGTTCTTC
CASSRMGGGDNEQFF
>16|TRBD2|TRBJ2-1|.|TRBV4-3
TGCGCCAGCAGCCAAGGTAGCGGGAGGTCCTACAATGAGCAGTTCTTC
CASSQGSGRSYNEQFF
>17|TRBD1|TRBJ2-1|.|TRBV7-3
TGTGCCAGCAGCTTAAAGGGGGGACAGGGGGTTAACAGAGAGCAGTTCTTC
CASSLKGGQGVNREQFF
>16|TRBD2|TRBJ2-3|once|TRBV7-9
TGTGCCAGCAGCTTAATACGGACTAGCGGGGCAGATACGCAGTATTTT
CASSLIRTSGADTQYF
>16|TRBD1|TRBJ1-5|.|TRBV27
TGTGCCAGCAGTTTACACCACGGACAGGAGAATCAGCCCCAGCATTTT
CASSLHHGQENQPQHF
>14|TRBD2|TRBJ2-7|.|TRBV18
TGTGCCAGCTCACCAGCGGGAGGGGGTGCCGAGCAGTACTTC
CASSPAGGGAEQYF
>13|TRBD1|TRBJ1-1|.|TRBV19
TGTGCCACCCGGGACAGGGAGGAGACTGAAGCTTTCTTT
CATRDREETEAFF
>13|.|TRBJ1-3|.|TRBV7-2
TGTGCCAGCAGCTCGGCGGGAGGAAACACCATATATTTT
CASSSAGGNTIYF
>14|.|TRBJ2-1|.|TRBV2
TGTGCCAGCTCCCGGGAGTCTATAAACAATGAGCAGTTCTTC
CASSRESINNEQFF
>19|TRBD2|TRBJ2-1|.|TRBV27
TGTGCCAGCAGTTTATCCGGGACTAGCGGGAGTGTTTCCCAGATTGAGCAGTTCTTC
CASSLSGTSGSVSQIEQFF
>14|.|TRBJ1-1|.|TRBV6-5
TGTGCCAGCAGCTACCTAGACGCGAACACTGAAGCTTTCTTT
CASSYLDANTEAFF
>13|.|TRBJ2-1|.|TRBV4-1
TGCGCCAGCAGCCAAGAAACAGGCAATGAGCAGTTCTTC
CASSQETGNEQFF
>16|TRBD1|TRBJ2-7|.|TRBV7-2
TGTGCCAGCAGCATAGAGGGGACAGGGCGGCTCTACGAGCAGTACTTC
CASSIEGTGRLYEQYF
>18|.|TRBJ2-5|.|TRBV2
TGTGCCAGCAGCAGAAGGGGGAGTGTAGTCATTACCCAAGAGACCCAGTACTTC
CASSRRGSVVITQETQYF
>13|.|TRBJ2-1|.|TRBV10-3
TGTGCCATCAGTGGAAGTCAAGAGGATGAGCAGTTCTTC
CAISGSQEDEQFF
>18|.|TRBJ2-1|.|TRBV5-6
TGTGCCAGCAGCCCCTATGGGGCCCCGCGACCTCAGAATCTTGGGCAGTTCTTC
CASSPYGAPRPQNLGQFF
>16|.|TRBJ2-2|once|TRBV18
TGTGCCAGCTCAACCTATCTTCGGGGGAACACCGGGGAGCTGTTTTTT
CASSTYLRGNTGELFF